The TCR beta chain described here comes from a study of CD8+CD57+ T cells in acquired aplastic anemia. Turning to the study itself: Across the sorted CD4+ and CD8+ cells, DNA amounts averaged 3.2 ug.

Both TCR beta VDJ combination and CDR3 sequence profiling were carried out. Genomic DNA was the template for this profiling. TCRdb recomputed calls from the reads with MiXCR, one row per CDR3 protein. The sample lists hundreds of thousands of distinct CDR3 sequences, around 60% occurring once. The CDR3 has 14 residues. CDR1 is SNHLY, CDR2 FYNNEI, per germline. The V end was cut by 4 bases, the J end by 4 bases, with 14 bases between. Study conclusions and caveats: Patients and controls shared 25 to 30 CD8+ CDR3 sequences. Simpson's diversity of CD8+ cells was not significantly different in patients compared with controls.

This clonotype has a count of ten or more. Antigen specificity is unknown. Material: sorted CD4+, CD8+, or CD8+CD57+ T cells (not recorded which) from PBMCs. This TCR was recovered from a human donor with severe aplastic anemia or a healthy control (not recorded which). V gene TRBV2 combines with J gene TRBJ2-7; D ambiguous. The CDR3, as DNA: TGTGCCAGCAGTGGGTCGGCAGAAGGTTACGAGCAGTACTTC. Encoded protein: CASSGSAEGYEQYF.